The T cell receptor beta chain under discussion was sequenced for a study of T cells in Graves' hyperthyroidism and ophthalmopathy (dated by TCRdb to about 2019). About the full investigation: Peripheral blood was sampled at the time of initial diagnosis, prior to any treatment. To identify distinguishing TCR V-J signatures, a discovery cohort of about 100 patients was used, comprising roughly 45 with Graves' ophthalmopathy and 55 to 65 with stable Graves' hyperthyroidism. For training and testing, the 100 or so patients in the discovery cohort were randomly divided in a 7:3 ratio. The study also compared thyroid tissue and blood T-cell repertoires from a handful of Graves' hyperthyroidism patients. The paper describes TCR Vbeta CDR3 sequencing of roughly 130 peripheral blood samples, made up of some 42 ophthalmopathy patients, some 80 hyperthyroidism patients and 17 progressor patients. Whether ophthalmopathy could be predicted prospectively was tested in an independent validation cohort made up of 18 to 20 hyperthyroidism patients plus 17 patients who later progressed to ophthalmopathy. After sampling, hyperthyroidism patients received methimazole starting at 30 mg daily, and ophthalmopathy patients received high-dose intravenous methylprednisolone. On the study overall, not on this receptor specifically: No statistical method was used to fix the sample size in advance, and group allocation was not hidden from the investigators. In validation, the model predicted progression to ophthalmopathy a median of about 6.5 months before onset, with about 67% sensitivity and 72.22% specificity. Most expanded thyroid clonotypes (frequency above 0.001) were also found in blood, which suggests that blood repertoires may mirror thyroid immune responses. In cross-validation, a model built on a 13 V-J signature told ophthalmopathy apart from stable hyperthyroidism with approximately 90% sensitivity and approximately 81% specificity, and in testing the same model reached 80%/75%.

This clonotype was recorded many times. It has no known antigen specificity. No qualities accompany the bases; no much larger clone lies one base away. TCR beta CDR3 regions were amplified from RNA transcripts. For the first round of RT-PCR on the TCR CDR3, the HTBI primer set was used together with the Qiagen OneStep RT-PCR kit. The libraries were constructed in a second round of multiplex PCR and then size-selected and purified. Paired-end sequencing of the libraries was performed with 100 bp reads on an Illumina HiSeq2000. In the original analysis: Raw data were processed with SOAPnuke, discarding reads with adapters, uncalled bases, mean Phred below 15, or no exact constant-primer or identifier match. COPE v1.2.5 was used to merge high-quality paired reads, and clonotypes were defined as unique nucleotide sequences. MiTCR v1.1 was used to align clonotypes to the IMGT TRBV, TRBD and TRBJ reference segments. The analysis included only V-J combinations with a frequency above 0.0001, which together covered over 98% of the repertoires. A TCS score was defined as the ratio between F50 (clonal expansion) and ExV (chaos), using BLOSUM62-based TCRdist between CDR3 peptides within each V-J. Welch's t-statistics and random forest reduced 500 to 550 V-J features to roughly 13, which were used in a naive Bayes classifier (R e1071). The public sequencing data were trimmed at Q25 with fastp and processed into clonotypes with MiXCR by TCRdb, which kept only in-frame beta chains. Here each entry gathers all rows of one CDR3 protein and keeps the most common genes and DNA. It is TCRdb's table, rather than the study itself, that gives the V and J calls and clone size. Across this sample there are 400,000 or so distinct CDR3 sequences, with over 12% seen only once. Clones ranked in the top ten supply approximately 27% of the sample.

Inclusive of the bounding cysteine and phenylalanine, the CDR3 is 13 residues long. CDR3 DNA only is kept here, 39 bases in frame from base 1. The germline V gene gives CDR1 as SGHRS and CDR2 as YFSETQ. V has 5 bases trimmed and J has 7 bases trimmed; junction bases matching no gene number 2. Moderately to severely active disease, a Clinical Activity Score of at least 3, a NOSPECS grade of at least 4, and a duration under 3 months were present in ophthalmopathy patients. The study excluded patients with uncontrolled infections, other autoimmune diseases, pregnancy or lactation. Diagnoses were based on clinical symptoms, serum thyroxine and TRAb, thyroid ultrasound and orbital computed tomography. PBMCs were isolated from 10 ml of fresh peripheral blood by Ficoll-Paque density gradient centrifugation. Trizol reagent was used to extract total RNA, and RNA quality was then checked on an Agilent 2100 Bioanalyzer.

This receptor chain uses TRBV5-1 and TRBJ2-1, and 11 junction bases match TRBD2. Sequencing was done on a sample of blood. This TCR was recovered from a man aged 50 to 60 with Graves' ophthalmopathy. The base sequence is TGCGCCAGCAGGACTAGCGGGACAAATGAGCAGTTCTTC. Translation gives CASRTSGTNEQFF.